The T cell receptor beta chain under discussion was sequenced for a study of long-term antiretroviral therapy in people with HIV. immunoSEQ v3.0 was run at survey level. The sequencing target was about 35,000-50,000 T-cell genomes per sample. The table came from immunoSEQ multiplex PCR; TCRdb's copy has only in-frame clones and leaves some out. The repertoire consists of roughly 26,000 clones, with 95% occurring once and the leading ten covering 2% to 2.5%. With respect to this clone: Its antigen is not identified.

Trimming left V 8 bases short and J 6 bases short, with 14 bases between. Germline values: CDR1 LNHDA, CDR2 SQIVND (reference sequence). The CDR3 is 13 residues long. Regarding the study as a whole: Clonal expansions arising prior to ART prevailed in the repertoire at every time point. Post-ART samples showed increased diversity that remained below transplant donor control levels.

The clonotype originates from a woman aged 45-60 years with HIV. The rearrangement uses TRBV19 and TRBJ1-5; weak D call: TRBD1 (5 bases). The sample here was unsorted PBMCs, taken more than 4.7 years after starting antiretroviral therapy. The CDR3 DNA sequence: TGTGCCAGTTGTGGGGGGGGGAGTCAGCCCCAGCATTTT. It translates to CASCGGGSQPQHF. Full variable domain (rest looked up from reference TRBV19 and TRBJ1-5): DGGITQSPKYLFRKEGQNVTLSCEQNLNHDAMYWYRQDPGQGLRLIYYSQIVNDFQKGDIAEGYSVSREKKESFPLTVTSAQKNPTAFYLCASCGGGSQPQHFGDGTRLSIL.